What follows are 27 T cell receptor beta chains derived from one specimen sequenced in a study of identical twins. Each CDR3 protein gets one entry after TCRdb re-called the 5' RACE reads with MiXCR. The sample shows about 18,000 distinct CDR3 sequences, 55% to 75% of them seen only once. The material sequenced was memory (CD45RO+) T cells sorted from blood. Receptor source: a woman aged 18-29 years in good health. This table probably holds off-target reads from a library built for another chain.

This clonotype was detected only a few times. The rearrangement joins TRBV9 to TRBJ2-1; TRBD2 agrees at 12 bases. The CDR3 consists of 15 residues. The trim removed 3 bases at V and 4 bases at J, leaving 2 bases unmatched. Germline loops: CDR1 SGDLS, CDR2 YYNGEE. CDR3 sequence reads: CASSEGLAGYNEQFF. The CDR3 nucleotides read TGTGCCAGCAGCGAGGGACTAGCGGGTTACAATGAGCAGTTCTTC. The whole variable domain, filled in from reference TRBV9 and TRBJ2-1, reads DSGVTQTPKHLITATGQRVTLRCSPRSGDLSVYWYQQSLDQGLQFLIQYYNGEERAKGNILERFSAQQFPDLHSELNLSSLELGDSALYFCASSEGLAGYNEQFFGPGTRLTVL.

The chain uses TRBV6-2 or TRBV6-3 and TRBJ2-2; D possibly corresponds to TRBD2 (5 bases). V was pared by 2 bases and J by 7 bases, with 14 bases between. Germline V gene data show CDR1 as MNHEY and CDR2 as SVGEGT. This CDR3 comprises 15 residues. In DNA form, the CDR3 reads TGTGCCAGCAGTTACCGGGTCGGAGGTGGCGGGGAGCTGTTTTTT. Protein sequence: CASSYRVGGGGELFF.

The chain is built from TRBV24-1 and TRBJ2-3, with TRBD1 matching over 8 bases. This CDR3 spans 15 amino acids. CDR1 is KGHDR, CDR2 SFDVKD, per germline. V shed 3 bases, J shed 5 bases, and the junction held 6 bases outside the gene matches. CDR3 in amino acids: CATSDTPDREDTQYF. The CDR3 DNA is TGTGCCACCAGTGATACCCCGGACAGGGAAGATACGCAGTATTTT.

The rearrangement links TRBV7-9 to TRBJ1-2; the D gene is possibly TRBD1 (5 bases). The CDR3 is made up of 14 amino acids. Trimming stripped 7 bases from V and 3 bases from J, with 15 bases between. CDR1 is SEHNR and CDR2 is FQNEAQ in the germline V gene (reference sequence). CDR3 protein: CASIPGGEYYGYTF. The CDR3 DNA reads TGTGCCAGCATCCCTGGAGGGGAGTACTATGGCTACACCTTC.

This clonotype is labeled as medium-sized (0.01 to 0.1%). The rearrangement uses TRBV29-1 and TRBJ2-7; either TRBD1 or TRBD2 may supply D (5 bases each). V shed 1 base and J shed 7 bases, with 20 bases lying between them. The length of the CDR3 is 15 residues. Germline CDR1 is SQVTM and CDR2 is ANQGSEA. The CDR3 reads CSVEAYGRDGGEQYF. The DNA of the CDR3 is TGCAGCGTTGAAGCCTACGGACGGGACGGTGGGGAGCAGTACTTC.

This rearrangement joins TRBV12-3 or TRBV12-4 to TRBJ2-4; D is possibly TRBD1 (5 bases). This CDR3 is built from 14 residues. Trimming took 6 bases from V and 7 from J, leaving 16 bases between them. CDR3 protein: CASSPPGMGNIQYF. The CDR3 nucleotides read TGTGCCAGCAGCCCCCCAGGGATGGGGAACATTCAGTACTTC.

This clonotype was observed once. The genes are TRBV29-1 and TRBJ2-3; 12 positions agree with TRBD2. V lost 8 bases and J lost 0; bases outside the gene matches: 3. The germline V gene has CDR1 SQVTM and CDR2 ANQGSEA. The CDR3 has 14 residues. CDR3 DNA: TGCAGCTCGACTAGCGGGGGAAGCACAGATACGCAGTATTTT. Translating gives CSSTSGGSTDTQYF.

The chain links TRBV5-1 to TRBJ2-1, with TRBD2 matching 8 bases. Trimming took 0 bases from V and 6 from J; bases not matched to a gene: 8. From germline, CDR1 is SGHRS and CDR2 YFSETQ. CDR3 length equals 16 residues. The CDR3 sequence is CASSLDGSGNFNEQFF. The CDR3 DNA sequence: TGCGCCAGCAGCTTGGATGGTAGCGGGAATTTCAATGAGCAGTTCTTC.

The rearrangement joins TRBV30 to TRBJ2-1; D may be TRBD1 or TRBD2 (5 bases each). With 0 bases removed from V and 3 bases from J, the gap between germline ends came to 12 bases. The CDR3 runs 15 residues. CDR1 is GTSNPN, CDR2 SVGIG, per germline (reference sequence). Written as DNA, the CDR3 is TGTGCCTGGAGTGTACGAGGGGCTGGCTACAATGAGCAGTTCTTC. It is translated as CAWSVRGAGYNEQFF.

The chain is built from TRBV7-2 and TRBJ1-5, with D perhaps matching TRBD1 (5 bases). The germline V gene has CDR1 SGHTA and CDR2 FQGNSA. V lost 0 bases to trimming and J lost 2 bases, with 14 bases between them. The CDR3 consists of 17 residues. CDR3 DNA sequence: TGTGCCAGCAGCTTAGCGCCGACAGTTTTAGGCAATCAGCCCCAGCATTTT. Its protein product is CASSLAPTVLGNQPQHF.

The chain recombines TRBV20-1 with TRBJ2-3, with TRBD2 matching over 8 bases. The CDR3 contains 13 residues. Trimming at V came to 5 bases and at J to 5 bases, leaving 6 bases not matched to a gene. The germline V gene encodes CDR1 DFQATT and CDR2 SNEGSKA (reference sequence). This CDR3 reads CSASSGWIDTQYF. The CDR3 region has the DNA TGCAGTGCTTCTAGCGGGTGGATAGATACGCAGTATTTT.

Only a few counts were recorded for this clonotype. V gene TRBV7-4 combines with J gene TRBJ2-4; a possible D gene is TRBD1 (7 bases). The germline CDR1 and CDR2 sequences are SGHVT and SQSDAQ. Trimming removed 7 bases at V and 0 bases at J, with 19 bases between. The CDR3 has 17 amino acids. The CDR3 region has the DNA TGTGCCAGCACTCATCCCAGGGGGGACCTAGCCAAAAACATTCAGTACTTC. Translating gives CASTHPRGDLAKNIQYF.

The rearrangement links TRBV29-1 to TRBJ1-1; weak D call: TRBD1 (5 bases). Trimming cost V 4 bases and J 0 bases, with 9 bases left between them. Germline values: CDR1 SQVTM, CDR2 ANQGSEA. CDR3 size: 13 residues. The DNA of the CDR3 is TGCAGCGTTGCCGGGACTTTGAACACTGAAGCTTTCTTT. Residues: CSVAGTLNTEAFF.

CDR3 protein: CASSMGQGGYSNQPQHF. The CDR3 region has the DNA TGTGCCAGTAGTATGGGACAGGGGGGCTATAGCAATCAGCCCCAGCATTTT. V usage is TRBV19 and J usage is TRBJ1-5; 11 bases are shared with TRBD1. CDR3 size: 17 residues. Germline V gives CDR1 LNHDA, CDR2 SQIVND (reference sequence). After removal of 3 bases from V and 0 bases from J, the junction contained 4 bases not matched to a gene.

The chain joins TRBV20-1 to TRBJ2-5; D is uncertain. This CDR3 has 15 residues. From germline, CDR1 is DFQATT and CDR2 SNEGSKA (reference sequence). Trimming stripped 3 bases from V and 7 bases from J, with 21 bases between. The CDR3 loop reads CSASMRTIGFLTQYF. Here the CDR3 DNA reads TGCAGTGCTAGTATGCGTACTATTGGCTTTTTGACCCAGTACTTC.

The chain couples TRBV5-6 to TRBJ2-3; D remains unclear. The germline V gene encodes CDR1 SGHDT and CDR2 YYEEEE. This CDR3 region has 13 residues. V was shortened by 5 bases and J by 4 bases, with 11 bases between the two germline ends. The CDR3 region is CASSRRPADTQYF. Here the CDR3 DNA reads TGTGCCAGCAGTCGGAGACCGGCAGATACGCAGTATTTT.

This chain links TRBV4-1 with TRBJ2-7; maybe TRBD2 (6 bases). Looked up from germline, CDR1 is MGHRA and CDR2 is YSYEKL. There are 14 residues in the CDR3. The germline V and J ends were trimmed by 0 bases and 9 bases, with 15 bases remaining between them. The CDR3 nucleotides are TGCGCCAGCAGCCAAGATCATAGACTAGTAGCGCAGTACTTC. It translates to CASSQDHRLVAQYF.

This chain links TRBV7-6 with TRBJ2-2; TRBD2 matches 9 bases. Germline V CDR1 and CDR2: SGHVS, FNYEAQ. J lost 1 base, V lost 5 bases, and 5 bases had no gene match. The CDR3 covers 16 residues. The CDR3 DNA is TGTGCCAGCAGCGCCCTAGCGGGATTGAACACCGGGGAGCTGTTTTTT. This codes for CASSALAGLNTGELFF.

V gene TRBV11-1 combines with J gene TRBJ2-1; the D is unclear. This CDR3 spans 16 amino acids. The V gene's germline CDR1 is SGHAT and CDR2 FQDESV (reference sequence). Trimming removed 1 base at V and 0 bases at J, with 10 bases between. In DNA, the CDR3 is TGTGCCAGCAGCTTAGAGGTCTTCAGCTCCTACAATGAGCAGTTCTTC. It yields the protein CASSLEVFSSYNEQFF.

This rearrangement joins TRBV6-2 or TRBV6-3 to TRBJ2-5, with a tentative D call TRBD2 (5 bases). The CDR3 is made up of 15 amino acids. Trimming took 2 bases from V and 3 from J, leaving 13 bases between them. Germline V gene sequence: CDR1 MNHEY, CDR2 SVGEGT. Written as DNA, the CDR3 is TGTGCCAGCAGTTACAGGAGCGGCGGAAAAGAGACCCAGTACTTC. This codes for CASSYRSGGKETQYF.

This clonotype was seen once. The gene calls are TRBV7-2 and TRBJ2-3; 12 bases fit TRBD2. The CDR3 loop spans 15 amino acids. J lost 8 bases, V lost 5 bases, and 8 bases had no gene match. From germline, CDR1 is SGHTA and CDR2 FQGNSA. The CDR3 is CASSTPSGRAGTQYF. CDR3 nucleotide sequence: TGTGCCAGCAGCACCCCTAGCGGGAGGGCCGGTACGCAGTATTTT.

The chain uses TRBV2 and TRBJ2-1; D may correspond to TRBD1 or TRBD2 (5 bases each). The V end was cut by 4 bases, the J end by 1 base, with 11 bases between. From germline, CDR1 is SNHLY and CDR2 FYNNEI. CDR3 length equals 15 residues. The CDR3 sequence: CASSGGRTSYNEQFF. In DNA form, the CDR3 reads TGTGCCAGCAGTGGGGGCAGGACTTCCTACAATGAGCAGTTCTTC.

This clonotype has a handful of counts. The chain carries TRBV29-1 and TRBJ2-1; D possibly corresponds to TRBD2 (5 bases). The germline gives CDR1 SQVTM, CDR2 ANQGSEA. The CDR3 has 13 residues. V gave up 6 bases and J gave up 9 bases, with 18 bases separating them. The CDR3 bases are TGCAGCGTGGGGTTGGGTAGCCGGGGTGAGCAGTTCTTC. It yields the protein CSVGLGSRGEQFF.

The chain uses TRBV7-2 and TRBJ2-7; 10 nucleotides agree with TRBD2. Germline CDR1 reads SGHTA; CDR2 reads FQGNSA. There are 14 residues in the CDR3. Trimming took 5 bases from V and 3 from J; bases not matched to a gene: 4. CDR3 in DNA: TGTGCCAGCAGCCCCACTAGCGGGGTCTACGAGCAGTACTTC. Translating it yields CASSPTSGVYEQYF.

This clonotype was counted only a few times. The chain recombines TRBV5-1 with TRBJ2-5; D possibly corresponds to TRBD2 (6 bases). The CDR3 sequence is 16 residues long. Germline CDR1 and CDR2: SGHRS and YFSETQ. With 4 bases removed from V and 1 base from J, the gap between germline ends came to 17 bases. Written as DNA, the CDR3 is TGCGCCAGCAGCCCGGGCCTCAACGGGGGCCAAGAGACCCAGTACTTC. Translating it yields CASSPGLNGGQETQYF.

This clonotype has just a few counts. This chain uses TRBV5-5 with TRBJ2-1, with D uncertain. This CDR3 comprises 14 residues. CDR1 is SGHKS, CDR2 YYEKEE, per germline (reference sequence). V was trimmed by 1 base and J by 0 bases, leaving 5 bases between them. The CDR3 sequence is CASSLLISYNEQFF. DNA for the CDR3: TGTGCCAGCAGCTTGTTGATCTCCTACAATGAGCAGTTCTTC.

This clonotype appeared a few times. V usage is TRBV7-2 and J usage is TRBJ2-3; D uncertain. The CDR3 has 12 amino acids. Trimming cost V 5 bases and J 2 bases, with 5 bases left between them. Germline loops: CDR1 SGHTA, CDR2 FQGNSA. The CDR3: CASSGITDTQYF. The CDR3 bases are TGTGCCAGCAGCGGGATCACAGATACGCAGTATTTT.